A single sample is the source of the 27 T cell receptor beta chains below, sequenced in a study of PD-1 blockade in classical Hodgkin lymphoma. Using immunoSEQ multiplex PCR, the repertoire was profiled, and TCRdb retains in-frame clones only, with some absent. The sample has tens of thousands of clones; roughly nine tenths are singletons. Time point denoted: cycle 4 day 1 (C4D1), after 6 weeks of nivolumab. After autologous stem cell transplantation all patients relapsed, and prior brentuximab vedotin exposure differed between cohorts. The input for sequencing was peripheral blood mononuclear cells (PBMCs), taken before the fourth cycle of nivolumab. Receptors originate from a human donor with classical Hodgkin lymphoma.

The V gene is TRBV4-1, the J gene TRBJ2-7; D is undetermined. Trimming removed 1 base from V and 4 bases from J, with 14 bases in between. The CDR3 sequence is 15 residues long. The germline V gene has CDR1 MGHRA and CDR2 YSYEKL. The CDR3 coding sequence is TGCGCCAGCAGCCAAGTTACCGGAGAATTATACGAGCAGTACTTC. It translates to CASSQVTGELYEQYF.

The genes are TRBV27 and TRBJ2-2; D not resolved. The V gene lost 6 bases and the J gene lost 3 bases, with 14 bases spanning the gap. The CDR3 length is 15 residues. CDR1 and CDR2 (germline): MNHEY, SMNVEV (reference sequence). The CDR3 reads CASRPKVGYTGELFF. In nucleotides, the CDR3 is TGTGCCAGCAGGCCCAAGGTCGGGTACACCGGGGAGCTGTTTTTT.

This chain connects TRBV7-9 to TRBJ2-7; 12 bases are a match to TRBD2. Germline CDR1 and CDR2: SEHNR and FQNEAQ (reference sequence). The CDR3 has 17 amino acids. V shed 3 bases and J 2 bases; nucleotides not matched to a gene: 8. The CDR3 spells CASSFTSGGLYAYEQYF. The CDR3 DNA is TGTGCCAGCAGCTTTACTAGCGGGGGGCTCTACGCCTACGAGCAGTACTTC.

The CDR3 spells CASGQGGNTGELFF. CDR3 nucleotides: TGTGCCAGTGGACAGGGAGGGAACACCGGGGAGCTGTTTTTT. This chain uses TRBV2 with TRBJ2-2, with 8 bases fitting TRBD1. The CDR3 consists of 14 residues. Germline CDR1 is SNHLY and CDR2 is FYNNEI. With V trimmed by 9 bases and J by 1 base, 4 bases remained unmatched.

V is TRBV2 and J is TRBJ1-2, with D unresolved. The CDR3 runs 15 residues. CDR1 SNHLY and CDR2 FYNNEI come from the germline V gene. Trimming left V 3 bases short and J 4 bases short, with 15 bases between. The CDR3 region is CASSEAGSIGYGYTF. In DNA form, the CDR3 reads TGTGCCAGCAGTGAGGCGGGGTCCATTGGCTATGGCTACACCTTC.

The chain carries TRBV10-1 and TRBJ2-5; 7 bases agree with TRBD2. With V trimmed by 2 bases and J by 5 bases, 8 bases remained unmatched. This CDR3 has 15 residues. Per germline, CDR1 WNHNN and CDR2 SYGVQD (reference sequence). DNA for the CDR3: TGCGCCAGCAGTGAGACCCGGGGGGTCGTGGAGACCCAGTACTTC. Translating it yields CASSETRGVVETQYF.

J is TRBJ1-2 and V is TRBV5-1, with no clear D. The CDR3 runs 15 residues. Trimming cost V 0 bases and J 7 bases, with 16 bases left between them. CDR1 is SGHRS, CDR2 YFSETQ, per germline. CDR3 nucleotide sequence: TGCGCCAGCAGCTTGGGCCGACGGTCCCTGGCTGGCTACACCTTC. It specifies CASSLGRRSLAGYTF.

The chain is built from TRBV5-6 and TRBJ2-5; tentative D call: TRBD2 (5 bases). CDR3 length equals 14 residues. V gave up 4 bases and J gave up 5 bases, with 15 bases separating them. Germline V gives CDR1 SGHDT, CDR2 YYEEEE. The CDR3 protein is CASSRDTRRETQYF. CDR3 bases: TGTGCCAGCAGCCGAGATACTAGGCGGGAGACCCAGTACTTC.

This clone appeared a single time. The V and J genes are TRBV6-5 and TRBJ2-7; 9 nucleotides match TRBD1. Trimming cost V 6 bases and J 3 bases; bases outside gene matches: 3. CDR1 and CDR2 from the germline V gene are MNHEY and SVGAGI. The CDR3 extends over 13 amino acids. The CDR3 protein is CASRRTGVYEQYF. As DNA, the CDR3 is TGTGCCAGCAGACGGACAGGGGTCTACGAGCAGTACTTC.

The chain employs TRBV6-5 and TRBJ1-6; possible D gene TRBD1, 5 bases. Germline V gives CDR1 MNHEY, CDR2 SVGAGI. V lost 7 bases and J 7 bases, leaving 14 bases between the germline ends. This CDR3 comprises 14 residues. Here the CDR3 reads CASTRGRENSPLHF. CDR3 in DNA: TGTGCCAGCACTCGGGGACGGGAGAATTCACCCCTCCACTTT.

CDR3 sequence (DNA): TGTGCCAGCAGCTTAAACGGCGGCAAAAACATTCAGTACTTC. It translates to CASSLNGGKNIQYF. The chain links TRBV7-2 to TRBJ2-4; D is undetermined. The germline CDR1 and CDR2 sequences are SGHTA and FQGNSA. The length of the CDR3 is 14 residues. V lost 2 bases, J lost 3 bases, and 8 bases lay in between.

The V gene is TRBV5-1, the J gene TRBJ2-2; 9 bases align to TRBD1. CDR3 size: 14 residues. CDR1 is SGHRS and CDR2 is YFSETQ in the germline V gene. V lost 2 bases and J lost 6; bases outside the gene matches: 2. The CDR3 is CASSFGQGSGELFF. CDR3 nucleotides: TGCGCCAGCAGCTTCGGACAGGGGTCCGGGGAGCTGTTTTTT.

The CDR3 is CASSPGLQETQYF. CDR3 in DNA: TGTGCCAGCTCACCAGGCCTCCAAGAGACCCAGTACTTC. The V and J genes are TRBV18 and TRBJ2-5, with no clear D. This CDR3 is built from 13 residues. V was trimmed by 2 bases and J by 1 base, leaving 5 bases between them. The germline gives CDR1 KGHSH, CDR2 LQKENI.

This clone occurred once. This rearrangement joins TRBV6-5 to TRBJ1-5, with D possibly matching TRBD1 (5 bases). This CDR3 spans 13 amino acids. V lost 1 base to trimming and J lost 8 bases, with 9 bases between them. The V gene's germline CDR1 is MNHEY and CDR2 SVGAGI. CDR3: CASSYFRGEPQHF. The CDR3 nucleotides are TGTGCCAGCAGTTACTTCCGAGGGGAGCCCCAGCATTTT.

The V and J genes are TRBV6-6 and TRBJ2-7, with D perhaps assigned TRBD1 or TRBD2 (5 bases each). V shed 2 bases and J shed 3 bases, with 8 bases lying between them. The CDR3 totals 13 residues. Germline lookup yields CDR1 MNHNY and CDR2 SVGAGI (reference sequence). CDR3 bases: TGTGCCAGCAGTTACGAGGGGAGCTACGAGCAGTACTTC. This gives the protein CASSYEGSYEQYF.

This chain links TRBV6-6 with TRBJ2-1, with no clear D. From germline, CDR1 is MNHNY and CDR2 SVGAGI (reference sequence). The CDR3 covers 13 residues. Trimming removed 4 bases from V and 9 bases from J, with 13 bases in between. The CDR3: CASSWARESEQFF. The CDR3 DNA reads TGTGCCAGCAGTTGGGCTAGGGAAAGTGAGCAGTTCTTC.

This clone was recorded only once. This chain links TRBV11-2 with TRBJ1-1; 8 bases are a match to TRBD1. J was trimmed by 6 bases and V by 0 bases; bases with no gene match: 6. Germline values: CDR1 SGHAT, CDR2 FQNNGV. There are 15 residues in the CDR3. CDR3: CASSLDKGQAAEAFF. The CDR3 DNA follows: TGTGCCAGCAGCTTAGATAAGGGACAGGCTGCTGAAGCTTTCTTT.

The chain recombines TRBV2 with TRBJ2-7, with 7 bases matching TRBD1. Germline V gives CDR1 SNHLY, CDR2 FYNNEI. Unmatched junction bases numbered 9, after V lost 6 bases and J lost 4 bases. The CDR3 length is 14 residues. As DNA, the CDR3 is TGTGCCAGCAGGGAACAGGGGAATTCGTACGAGCAGTACTTC. Protein: CASREQGNSYEQYF.

The chain joins TRBV5-1 to TRBJ2-3, with 7 bases fitting TRBD2. V lost 7 bases to trimming and J lost 2 bases; unmatched junction nucleotides: 7. The CDR3 has 14 amino acids. Germline values: CDR1 SGHRS, CDR2 YFSETQ. The CDR3 coding sequence is TGCGCCAGCGCATGGGGGGGTTCCACAGATACGCAGTATTTT. Translating it yields CASAWGGSTDTQYF.

The chain links TRBV29-1 to TRBJ2-3, with D possibly matching TRBD2 (5 bases). Trimming removed 0 bases at V and 0 bases at J, with 7 bases between. CDR1 is SQVTM, CDR2 ANQGSEA, per germline. This CDR3 is built from 14 residues. Here the CDR3 reads CSVEDRTSTDTQYF. The CDR3 region has the DNA TGCAGCGTTGAAGACAGGACTAGCACAGATACGCAGTATTTT.

The chain employs TRBV5-1 and TRBJ2-5; D may be TRBD1 or TRBD2 (5 bases each). V lost 0 bases and J lost 4, with 10 bases in between. CDR3 length equals 14 residues. Germline CDR1 SGHRS, CDR2 YFSETQ. CDR3 sequence (DNA): TGCGCCAGCAGCTTGGGCAGAGGGGTAGAGACCCAGTACTTC. Translated: CASSLGRGVETQYF.

This chain uses TRBV6-6 with TRBJ1-5, with D tentatively TRBD1 (5 bases). Germline-derived CDR1 and CDR2 are MNHNY and SVGAGI (reference sequence). This CDR3 is built from 15 residues. V gave up 5 bases and J gave up 0 bases, with 11 bases separating them. The CDR3 DNA is TGTGCCAGCAGTGAGGGGCTCAATAGCAATCAGCCCCAGCATTTT. It translates to CASSEGLNSNQPQHF.

This clone was recorded a few times. Other DNA sequences within the sample encode an identical CDR3. This chain links TRBV9 with TRBJ2-3; 11 positions agree with TRBD2. V shed 0 bases, J shed 2 bases, and the junction held 2 bases outside the gene matches. The CDR3 loop spans 16 amino acids. CDR1 and CDR2 (germline): SGDLS, YYNGEE. The CDR3: CASSVGLAGNTDTQYF. CDR3 in DNA: TGTGCCAGCAGCGTAGGACTAGCGGGGAACACAGATACGCAGTATTTT.

The rearrangement joins TRBV7-2 to TRBJ2-1; 10 bases fit TRBD2. V trimming: 1 base; J trimming: 9 bases; junction bases outside the gene matches: 3. The CDR3 totals 14 residues. Germline CDR1 SGHTA, CDR2 FQGNSA. The CDR3 spells CASSLVLAGSEQFF. In nucleotides, the CDR3 is TGTGCCAGCAGCTTAGTACTAGCGGGGAGTGAGCAGTTCTTC.

The V and J genes are TRBV28 and TRBJ1-5; perhaps TRBD1 as D (6 bases). V was trimmed by 3 bases and J by 11 bases, leaving 20 bases between them. The V gene's germline CDR1 is MDHEN and CDR2 SYDVKM. The CDR3 has 15 amino acids. CDR3 coding DNA: TGTGCCAGCAGTTTGGATAGGGGGACCCAATCAGCCCAGCATTTT. This codes for CASSLDRGTQSAQHF. Full variable domain (remainder filled in from reference TRBV28 and TRBJ1-5): DVKVTQSSRYLVKRTGEKVFLECVQDMDHENMFWYRQDPGLGLRLIYFSYDVKMKEKGDIPEGYSVSREKKERFSLILESASTNQTSMYLCASSLDRGTQSAQHFGDGTRLSIL.

J is TRBJ2-7 and V is TRBV18; D unresolved. Trimming stripped 1 base from V and 11 bases from J, with 12 bases between. Germline CDR1 and CDR2: KGHSH and LQKENI. The CDR3 totals 12 residues. This CDR3 is CASSPRAEPEYF. The CDR3 DNA reads TGTGCCAGCTCACCACGGGCTGAGCCGGAGTACTTC.

The chain uses TRBV6-1 and TRBJ1-2; 7 bases agree with TRBD1. This CDR3 is built from 13 residues. Germline lookup yields CDR1 MNHNS and CDR2 SASEGT. Trimming took 10 bases from V and 8 from J; bases not matched to a gene: 13. The CDR3 region has the DNA TGTGCCACAGAAGAAACAGGGGTAGGAGGCTACACCTTC. This gives the protein CATEETGVGGYTF.